These T cell receptor beta chains were read from a single sample in a study of CD8 T cells in Susac syndrome. TCRdb reprocessed the immunoSEQ multiplex PCR reads via MiXCR and lists one record per CDR3 protein. The table records 90,000 or so distinct CDR3 sequences, just under 95% of them present only once. Sequenced: CD8+ T cells from PBMCs. These receptor sequences come from a human donor in good health. Each CDR3 is given without its conserved first and last residue. Clone size is shown for a subset of rows, as once, few, many or a class of expanded clone.

J gene | V gene | clone size | CDR3 protein
TRBJ2-3 | TRBV7-2 | . | ASSPPLRYTQY
TRBJ2-7 | TRBV4-1 | . | ASSQVPGPGYEQY
TRBJ1-2 | TRBV5-1 | . | ASSLTGGVYGYT
TRBJ2-1 | TRBV6-6 | . | ASSDARLGPNEQF
TRBJ2-7 | TRBV5-1 | . | ASSFLVGTGYYEQY
TRBJ2-5 | TRBV7-2 | . | ASSLAPSGEYQETQY
TRBJ1-1 | TRBV27 | . | ASSDRGMNTEAF
TRBJ1-2 | TRBV6-5 | . | ASSSGWLDGGYGYT
TRBJ1-1 | TRBV7-9 | . | ASSPPGTGNTEAF
TRBJ1-3 | TRBV13 | . | ASSLWQGRSGNTIY
TRBJ1-1 | TRBV29-1 | . | SVEDGRSANTEAF
TRBJ1-1 | TRBV6-4 | . | ASSGQAGEAF
TRBJ2-3 | TRBV29-1 | . | SVEAGADTQY
TRBJ1-5 | TRBV7-2 | once | ASSLEEYQPQH
TRBJ2-1 | TRBV7-9 | . | ASSPTGRTQF
TRBJ2-5 | TRBV7-3 | . | ASSRRRQETQY
TRBJ1-1 | TRBV5-1 | . | ASSPTDNTEAF
TRBJ1-1 | TRBV2 | once | ASSAGAWNTEAF
TRBJ1-6 | TRBV9 | . | ASSVAYRGPFLNSPLH
TRBJ1-1 | TRBV6-5 | . | ASSYSMIGGLNTEAF
TRBJ1-1 | TRBV7-9 | . | ASSLERSTEAF
TRBJ1-3 | TRBV2 | . | ASSVKRTVSGNTIY
TRBJ2-1 | TRBV5-1 | . | ASSPRTGAQQF
TRBJ2-5 | TRBV5-1 | once | ASSLGQHQETQY
TRBJ1-2 | TRBV12-3/TRBV12-4 | . | ASSPGSFYGYT
TRBJ2-7 | TRBV9 | once | ASSPSRTYEQY
TRBJ1-4 | TRBV5-1 | few | ASSQGVSNEKLF
TRBJ2-1 | TRBV27 | . | ASSDRFNSYNEQF
TRBJ1-2 | TRBV2 | . | ASSGEDGFYGYT
TRBJ2-3 | TRBV7-3 | few | ASSPTAGAPDTQY
TRBJ2-1 | TRBV7-8 | . | ASSLGASANEQF
TRBJ1-1 | TRBV4-1 | . | ASSQVGGTEAF
TRBJ2-1 | TRBV29-1 | . | SPIQGKTYNEQF
TRBJ1-2 | TRBV6-5 | . | ASSYSGPTTNYGYT
TRBJ2-5 | TRBV29-1 | . | SVDSGTSGGPEQETQY
TRBJ2-4 | TRBV27 | once | ASTESGGVIQY
TRBJ1-1 | TRBV9 | . | ASSVLGAAEAF
TRBJ2-2 | TRBV29-1 | . | SVEDRVDRGVRPGELF
TRBJ1-2 | TRBV14 | . | ASSQVDGYT
TRBJ2-7 | TRBV18 | once | ASSPGRAYEQY
TRBJ2-5 | TRBV5-8 | . | ASSPQGFVDQETQY
TRBJ2-5 | TRBV6-5 | . | ASSYSGTGGETQY
TRBJ2-1 | TRBV15 | . | ATRLAGIYNEQF
TRBJ2-7 | TRBV13 | . | ASSFDSGAPSYEQY
TRBJ2-2 | TRBV3-1 | . | ASSYYTGDGELF
TRBJ2-6 | TRBV27 | . | ASSFSSGANVLT
TRBJ1-2 | TRBV20-1 | . | SAVRPGGDGYT
TRBJ2-7 | TRBV15 | . | ATSSRDLEDYEQY
TRBJ2-6 | TRBV27 | . | ASSRQESSGANVLT
TRBJ1-2 | TRBV12-3/TRBV12-4 | . | ASSFGDRVYGYT
TRBJ1-6 | TRBV5-6 | . | ASSSPREGTSSPLH
TRBJ2-7 | TRBV12-5 | . | ASGLAISYEQY
TRBJ2-2 | TRBV29-1 | once | SVDGGDRVTGELF
TRBJ1-1 | TRBV7-6 | . | ASSPRSNTEAF
TRBJ1-5 | TRBV7-8 | . | ASSSAGPKIHQPQH
TRBJ2-1 | TRBV6-4 | . | ASSDSGLSLNEQF
TRBJ1-2 | TRBV19 | once | ASSVFRDGSENYGYT
TRBJ2-1 | TRBV4-2 | . | ASSPVGSGLAENEQF
TRBJ2-1 | TRBV7-3 | . | ASSLQAGVPNNEQF
TRBJ2-7 | TRBV11-2 | . | ASSLGSGTGYEQY